What follows are 29 T cell receptor beta chains derived from one specimen sequenced in a study of CD8 T cell repertoires and HIV-1 epitope variants. Their antigen targets remain unknown. Assay: immunoSEQ multiplex PCR; the TCRdb copy retains only in-frame clones and omits some. The sample shows thousands of clones, about 66% of them seen only once. Sequenced material: cultured CD8+ T cells derived from PBMCs. The source is a male donor with HIV.

Within the sample, this clone is medium-sized (0.01 to 0.1%). The chain carries TRBV27 and TRBJ1-6, with TRBD1 matching over 7 bases. The CDR3 covers 11 residues. J gave up 14 bases and V 4 bases, and 2 bases lay outside the gene matches. In germline, CDR1 is MNHEY, CDR2 SMNVEV (reference sequence). The CDR3 here is CASSSGTALHF. The DNA of the CDR3 is TGTGCCAGCAGTTCCGGGACAGCCCTCCACTTT.

J is TRBJ1-5 and V is TRBV19; possible D gene TRBD1, 5 bases. The ends were cut back, 10 bases at V and 3 bases at J, with 13 bases in the middle. Germline loops: CDR1 LNHDA, CDR2 SQIVND (reference sequence). The CDR3 has 13 amino acids. CDR3 coding DNA: TGTGCCACGGCCGGGGACTTCAATCAGCCCCAGCATTTT. Protein sequence: CATAGDFNQPQHF.

This clone was seen only once. The chain employs TRBV6-6 and TRBJ1-1; no reliable D call. Germline CDR1 and CDR2: MNHNY and SVGAGI (reference sequence). The CDR3 spans 14 residues. V lost 1 base and J lost 0, with 6 bases in between. The CDR3 loop is CASSYLDMNTEAFF. CDR3 DNA sequence: TGTGCCAGCAGTTACTTGGATATGAACACTGAAGCTTTCTTT.

The chain couples TRBV19 to TRBJ1-2; D not certain. The CDR3 contains 16 residues. V lost 0 bases and J 1 base, leaving 12 bases between the germline ends. Germline V gene data show CDR1 as LNHDA and CDR2 as SQIVND (reference sequence). CDR3 nucleotide sequence: TGTGCCAGTAGTATAGAAGGGCAGGAAATTAACTATGGCTACACCTTC. Its protein is CASSIEGQEINYGYTF.

This clone was counted only a few times. The J gene is TRBJ1-2, the V gene TRBV7-6; possibly TRBD1 for D (5 bases). V was clipped by 5 bases and J by 4 bases, with 14 bases between them. CDR1 SGHVS and CDR2 FNYEAQ come from the germline V gene. This CDR3 spans 14 amino acids. The CDR3 loop reads CASSPGGDRYGYTF. CDR3 nucleotide sequence: TGTGCCAGCAGCCCCGGCGGGGACCGCTATGGCTACACCTTC.

This clone appeared a single time. The chain employs TRBV4-1 and TRBJ2-2; TRBD1 aligns across 10 bases. In germline, CDR1 is MGHRA, CDR2 YSYEKL. This CDR3 comprises 14 residues. With V trimmed by 8 bases and J by 5 bases, 5 bases remained unmatched. CDR3 protein: CASSGTGVTGELFF. CDR3 sequence (DNA): TGCGCCAGCTCCGGGACAGGGGTTACCGGGGAGCTGTTTTTT.

This chain joins TRBV28 and TRBJ2-5; the D is unclear. The CDR3 consists of 15 residues. Germline V gives CDR1 MDHEN, CDR2 SYDVKM. The germline V and J ends were trimmed by 4 bases and 0 bases, with 12 bases remaining between them. The CDR3 nucleotides read TGTGCCAGCAGTTCCGTCGACCGAGACCAAGAGACCCAGTACTTC. It codes for CASSSVDRDQETQYF.

The genes are TRBV19 and TRBJ2-1, with D tentatively TRBD2 (5 bases). The ends were cut back, 5 bases at V and 0 bases at J, with 11 bases in the middle. Germline CDR1 LNHDA, CDR2 SQIVND (reference sequence). The CDR3 has 15 residues. The CDR3 loop is CASSPDFSSYNEQFF. CDR3 nucleotide sequence: TGTGCCAGTAGTCCGGACTTTTCCTCCTACAATGAGCAGTTCTTC.

The chain is built from TRBV6-5 and TRBJ1-4, with TRBD1 matching 8 bases. V shed 6 bases, J shed 6 bases, and the junction held 6 bases outside the gene matches. Germline V gene data show CDR1 as MNHEY and CDR2 as SVGAGI. The CDR3 sequence is 14 residues long. The CDR3 DNA reads TGTGCCAGCAGCCTCGTACAGGGGGATGAAAAACTGTTTTTT. This gives the protein CASSLVQGDEKLFF.

Comment on this clone: One end of the junction varies from germline; a read error may be responsible. The genes are TRBV13 and TRBJ2-1, with D unclear. The length of the CDR3 is 13 residues. In germline, CDR1 is PRHDT, CDR2 FYEKMQ (reference sequence). DNA for the CDR3: TGTGCCAGCACCTTACGGTTGGACAATGAGCAGTTCTTC. This translates into CASTLRLDNEQFF.

This chain uses TRBV7-8 with TRBJ2-3; D is unclear. V shed 2 bases and J shed 4 bases, with 10 bases lying between them. CDR1 and CDR2 from the germline V gene are SGHVS and FQNEAQ. This CDR3 spans 14 amino acids. CDR3 sequence (DNA): TGTGCCAGCAGCTTACCGGGTCCCGCAGATACGCAGTATTTT. This sequence encodes CASSLPGPADTQYF.

This chain links TRBV14 with TRBJ1-6; D might be TRBD1 (6 bases). In germline, CDR1 is SGHDN, CDR2 FVKESK. This CDR3 has 15 residues. The V gene lost 4 bases and the J gene lost 3 bases, with 10 bases spanning the gap. For the CDR3, the DNA is TGTGCCAGCAGCCCCCGGACAGTCTATAATTCACCCCTCCACTTT. Encoded protein: CASSPRTVYNSPLHF.

This clone appeared once. The V call is TRBV5-1, the J call TRBJ1-1; 10 bases map to TRBD1. Losses at the gene ends were 3 bases for V and 4 bases for J; bases not matched to a gene: 9. The CDR3 length is 16 residues. Germline CDR1 is SGHRS and CDR2 is YFSETQ. The CDR3: CASSSSTGGGSTEAFF. DNA of the CDR3: TGCGCCAGCAGCTCATCGACAGGGGGCGGGAGCACTGAAGCTTTCTTT.

The CDR3 DNA is TGTGCCAGCAAGGACAGGGAAGACTATGGCTACACCTTC. It translates to CASKDREDYGYTF. The chain recombines TRBV6-5 with TRBJ1-2; 8 positions match TRBD1. V dropped 7 bases and J dropped 3; count of bases not matched to a gene: 4. Germline V gene lookup returns CDR1 MNHEY and CDR2 SVGAGI. This CDR3 is built from 13 residues.

CDR3 sequence reads: CASSSLGVVDTQYF. DNA for the CDR3: TGTGCCAGCAGTTCTCTAGGTGTCGTAGATACGCAGTATTTT. The rearrangement links TRBV6-5 to TRBJ2-3; unclear D gene. This CDR3 has 14 amino acids. Germline loops: CDR1 MNHEY, CDR2 SVGAGI. With 4 bases removed from V and 5 bases from J, the gap between germline ends came to 13 bases.

The CDR3 is CASSRTSGVDQKLFF. In DNA form, the CDR3 reads TGCGCCAGCAGCCGAACAAGCGGGGTAGACCAAAAACTGTTTTTT. The gene calls are TRBV4-3 and TRBJ1-4; D uncertain. The CDR3 is made up of 15 amino acids. V dropped 4 bases and J dropped 9 bases, with 18 bases sitting between them. CDR1 is LGHNA and CDR2 is YSLEER in the germline V gene.

The CDR3 region is CASSSTTAMQFF. CDR3 bases: TGTGCCAGCAGCTCGACGACCGCTATGCAGTTCTTC. The chain is built from TRBV5-5 and TRBJ2-1, with D uncertain. V was cut by 3 bases and J by 12 bases, with 13 bases left in between. Germline V gene data show CDR1 as SGHKS and CDR2 as YYEKEE (reference sequence). This CDR3 is 12 amino acids long.

The chain combines TRBV27 with TRBJ2-1, with 11 bases that match TRBD1. CDR1 and CDR2 from the germline V gene are MNHEY and SMNVEV (reference sequence). The CDR3 totals 14 residues. V trimming: 9 bases; J trimming: 8 bases; junction bases outside the gene matches: 9. The CDR3 DNA follows: TGTGCCAGGATCCCGGGACAGGGGGAGGATGAGCAGTTCTTC. Its protein is CARIPGQGEDEQFF.

V gene TRBV29-1 combines with J gene TRBJ1-1; TRBD1 aligns across 11 bases. The trim removed 7 bases at V and 2 bases at J, leaving 9 bases unmatched. The CDR3 is made up of 15 amino acids. The germline gives CDR1 SQVTM, CDR2 ANQGSEA. The CDR3 is CSAGQGQGVNTEAFF. The CDR3 DNA is TGCAGCGCTGGGCAGGGACAGGGGGTTAACACTGAAGCTTTCTTT.

This clone appeared a few times. V gene TRBV27 combines with J gene TRBJ2-6; tentative D call: TRBD2 (7 bases). Germline V gene data show CDR1 as MNHEY and CDR2 as SMNVEV (reference sequence). Trimming stripped 6 bases from V and 2 bases from J, with 17 bases between. CDR3 length equals 17 residues. The CDR3 DNA reads as TGTGCCAGCAGCCTAGCGGCCAGGACAGCTGGGGCCAACGTCCTGACTTTC. This codes for CASSLAARTAGANVLTF.

This clone appeared once. V is TRBV5-1 and J is TRBJ2-5, with 11 bases aligning to TRBD2. With V trimmed by 5 bases and J by 4 bases, 10 bases remained unmatched. CDR3 length equals 16 residues. Germline CDR1 SGHRS, CDR2 YFSETQ. CDR3 in amino acids: CASRTSGGAVRETQYF. In nucleotides, the CDR3 is TGCGCCAGCAGAACTAGCGGGGGAGCCGTAAGAGAGACCCAGTACTTC.

J is TRBJ2-7 and V is TRBV4-1; D is perhaps TRBD2 (5 bases). Germline V gene sequence: CDR1 MGHRA, CDR2 YSYEKL. The ends were cut back, 0 bases at V and 4 bases at J, with 10 bases in the middle. This CDR3 has 14 residues. The CDR3: CASSQDGEIYEQYF. CDR3 bases: TGCGCCAGCAGCCAAGATGGGGAGATATACGAGCAGTACTTC.

This chain uses TRBV6-5 with TRBJ1-6; possibly TRBD1 for D (5 bases). Germline CDR1 MNHEY, CDR2 SVGAGI. This CDR3 comprises 14 residues. The V and J ends lost 5 bases and 5 bases respectively, with 10 bases between them. Here the CDR3 reads CASSTGTDNSPLHF. CDR3 in DNA: TGTGCCAGCAGTACCGGGACTGATAATTCACCCCTCCACTTT.

The rearrangement uses TRBV11-2 and TRBJ2-7; TRBD1 matches 8 bases. Germline V gives CDR1 SGHAT, CDR2 FQNNGV. This CDR3 is built from 14 residues. Trimming removed 3 bases from V and 4 bases from J; junction bases left unmatched: 5. The CDR3 region is CASSFPGQVYEQYF. CDR3 DNA sequence: TGTGCCAGCAGCTTCCCGGGACAGGTATACGAGCAGTACTTC.

The V call is TRBV7-6, the J call TRBJ2-1; the D call may be TRBD1 or TRBD2 (6 bases each). The CDR3 consists of 11 residues. V gave up 8 bases and J gave up 9 bases, with 11 bases separating them. Germline loops: CDR1 SGHVS, CDR2 FNYEAQ. The CDR3 loop is CASLQGGEQFF. The CDR3 DNA reads TGTGCCAGCTTACAGGGAGGTGAGCAGTTCTTC.

This clone has a handful of counts. The gene calls are TRBV7-2 and TRBJ2-7, with 11 bases fitting TRBD2. Germline loops: CDR1 SGHTA, CDR2 FQGNSA. This CDR3 is 14 amino acids long. With V trimmed by 3 bases and J by 3 bases, 1 base remained unmatched. The CDR3 here is CASSFGTSGYEQYF. The CDR3 DNA sequence: TGTGCCAGCAGCTTTGGGACTAGCGGCTACGAGCAGTACTTC.

V gene TRBV7-9 combines with J gene TRBJ1-2; TRBD1 might be the D (6 bases). CDR3 length: 14 amino acids. V was shortened by 2 bases and J by 3 bases, with 10 bases between the two germline ends. Germline loops: CDR1 SEHNR, CDR2 FQNEAQ (reference sequence). CDR3 loop: CASSLQGIDYGYTF. The CDR3 DNA sequence: TGTGCCAGCAGCTTACAGGGGATAGACTATGGCTACACCTTC.

V gene TRBV7-9 combines with J gene TRBJ1-6, with 8 bases identical to TRBD1. The CDR3 covers 16 residues. Germline values: CDR1 SEHNR, CDR2 FQNEAQ (reference sequence). V was pared by 3 bases and J by 2 bases, with 3 bases of the junction left unmatched. The CDR3 coding sequence is TGTGCCAGCAGCTTGGACAGGGTAGCCTATAATTCACCCCTCCACTTT. It is translated as CASSLDRVAYNSPLHF.

The chain is built from TRBV11-2 and TRBJ2-7, with TRBD1 matching over 11 bases. The junction had 2 bases not matched to a gene; V was cut back by 2 bases and J by 5 bases. Germline V gives CDR1 SGHAT, CDR2 FQNNGV. The CDR3 spans 14 residues. The CDR3 protein is CASSLWTGGDEQYF. DNA of the CDR3: TGTGCCAGCAGCTTATGGACAGGGGGCGACGAGCAGTACTTC.